The rows below give T cell receptor beta chains drawn from one sample of a study of beta chain features in type 1 diabetes. Assay: immunoSEQ multiplex PCR; the TCRdb copy retains only in-frame clones and omits some. This table has about 330,000 clones, 9.5% to 11% appearing once. Sequencing was done on a sample of naive CD4+ T cells from blood. The origin of the receptors is a woman in her twenties or thirties in good health. Each CDR3 is given without its conserved first and last residue. The order of the fields is clone size, J gene, V gene, CDR3 protein. The listing skips clone size in some rows; elsewhere it reads once, few, many or a size class.

clone_size: .; j_call: TRBJ2-3; v_call: TRBV11-2; cdr3_aa: ASSFKDTQY
clone_size: few; j_call: TRBJ2-2; v_call: TRBV5-4; cdr3_aa: ASSLSGGTGELF
clone_size: .; j_call: TRBJ1-2; v_call: TRBV15; cdr3_aa: ATGVTGSFSSYGYT
clone_size: few; j_call: TRBJ2-1; v_call: TRBV6-5; cdr3_aa: ASRVQGYNEQF
clone_size: .; j_call: TRBJ2-1; v_call: TRBV28; cdr3_aa: ASSSAGFSYNEQF
clone_size: .; j_call: TRBJ2-5; v_call: TRBV30; cdr3_aa: AWSAGVQETQY
clone_size: few; j_call: TRBJ2-2; v_call: TRBV4-3; cdr3_aa: ASSQAFRAPGELF
clone_size: few; j_call: TRBJ2-1; v_call: TRBV14; cdr3_aa: ASSQDPAGAYNEQF
clone_size: .; j_call: TRBJ2-1; v_call: TRBV7-3; cdr3_aa: ASSLRAGLAERNEQF
clone_size: .; j_call: TRBJ2-1; v_call: TRBV25-1; cdr3_aa: ASSDRTAQSYNEQF
clone_size: .; j_call: TRBJ2-5; v_call: TRBV11-3; cdr3_aa: ASSLGGEETQY
clone_size: few; j_call: TRBJ2-7; v_call: TRBV7-8; cdr3_aa: ASSLGRGYEQY
clone_size: .; j_call: TRBJ1-5; v_call: TRBV7-9; cdr3_aa: ASSLTGDQPQH
clone_size: many; j_call: TRBJ1-5; v_call: TRBV7-9; cdr3_aa: ASSVSDQPQH
clone_size: few; j_call: TRBJ2-7; v_call: TRBV27; cdr3_aa: ASRGLAGEFGYEQY
clone_size: .; j_call: TRBJ2-2; v_call: TRBV5-1; cdr3_aa: ASSLSGGNTGELF
clone_size: few; j_call: TRBJ1-5; v_call: TRBV29-1; cdr3_aa: SVLTGIDQPQH
clone_size: few; j_call: TRBJ2-2; v_call: TRBV18; cdr3_aa: ASSPPGTGIAGELF
clone_size: few; j_call: TRBJ2-3; v_call: TRBV28; cdr3_aa: ASSKTGWGDTQY
clone_size: .; j_call: TRBJ2-1; v_call: TRBV7-9; cdr3_aa: ASSLASRGNEQF
clone_size: few; j_call: TRBJ2-1; v_call: TRBV27; cdr3_aa: ASSPKRYNEQF
clone_size: .; j_call: TRBJ1-1; v_call: TRBV6-4; cdr3_aa: ASSRTANTEAF
clone_size: few; j_call: TRBJ1-2; v_call: TRBV6-1; cdr3_aa: ASRGGQGLSYT
clone_size: .; j_call: TRBJ2-1; v_call: TRBV6-5; cdr3_aa: ASSYSRYNEQF
clone_size: few; j_call: TRBJ1-5; v_call: TRBV18; cdr3_aa: ASSPNRTSNQPQH
clone_size: .; j_call: TRBJ2-1; v_call: TRBV9; cdr3_aa: ASSSRGTSGTYNEQF
clone_size: .; j_call: TRBJ1-1; v_call: TRBV28; cdr3_aa: ASTLPRFSEAF
clone_size: few; j_call: TRBJ2-1; v_call: TRBV9; cdr3_aa: ASSGGGSSYNEQF
clone_size: .; j_call: TRBJ2-1; v_call: TRBV6-5; cdr3_aa: ASSRQGRQF
clone_size: few; j_call: TRBJ2-3; v_call: TRBV25-1; cdr3_aa: ASSSPGQDYTDTQY
clone_size: .; j_call: TRBJ1-1; v_call: TRBV19; cdr3_aa: ASSFTGGYTEAF
clone_size: .; j_call: TRBJ2-1; v_call: TRBV5-1; cdr3_aa: ASSARYNEQF
clone_size: few; j_call: TRBJ2-3; v_call: TRBV7-3; cdr3_aa: ASSLSRDRDTQY
clone_size: .; j_call: TRBJ1-1; v_call: TRBV11-2; cdr3_aa: ASSFPGGATEAF
clone_size: few; j_call: TRBJ2-5; v_call: TRBV29-1; cdr3_aa: SVEVGRKQRETQY
clone_size: .; j_call: TRBJ2-7; v_call: TRBV25-1; cdr3_aa: ASSDPNRGRRDEQY
clone_size: .; j_call: TRBJ2-3; v_call: TRBV12-5; cdr3_aa: ASGLTLAGYTDTQY